The 6 T cell receptor beta chains below all came from one sample that was sequenced in a study of cytomegalovirus exposure and HLA in healthy donors. PCR employed 60 Vbeta and 13 Jbeta primers. Method: immunoSEQ multiplex PCR; TCRdb's copy keeps in-frame clones and lacks some. The sample contains approximately 150,000 clones, 80% to 90% of which appear only once. Sequencing was done on a sample of PBMCs. Every receptor here comes from a girl aged 10 to 17 in good health and CMV-seropositive.

This clone has just a few counts. The J gene is TRBJ1-5, the V gene TRBV5-8, with D tentatively TRBD1 (5 bases). This CDR3 contains 17 residues. CDR1 is SGHTS, CDR2 YDEGEE, per germline. Trimming pared 4 bases from V and 0 bases from J, leaving 17 bases between. The CDR3 bases are TGTGCCAGCAGCAGCCGTGTCGGGGACTATAGCAATCAGCCCCAGCATTTT. Protein sequence: CASSSRVGDYSNQPQHF. The full variable domain, completed using reference TRBV5-8 and TRBJ1-5, is EAGVTQSPTHLIKTRGQQATLRCSPISGHTSVYWYQQALGLGLQFLLWYDEGEERNRGNFPPRFSGRQFPNYSSELNVNALELEDSALYLCASSSRVGDYSNQPQHFGDGTRLSIL.

The chain uses TRBV9 and TRBJ1-2, with TRBD1 matching 7 bases. CDR3 length: 14 residues. CDR1 and CDR2 from the germline V gene are SGDLS and YYNGEE. The junction had 5 bases not matched to a gene; V was cut back by 4 bases and J by 2 bases. The CDR3 sequence: CASSLGTENYGYTF. The CDR3 DNA is TGTGCCAGCAGCCTCGGGACAGAGAACTATGGCTACACCTTC.

The chain carries TRBV7-2 and TRBJ1-1; 7 nucleotides match TRBD1. V lost 5 bases, J lost 1 base, and 4 bases stayed unmatched. Germline CDR1 is SGHTA and CDR2 is FQGNSA. The CDR3 totals 14 residues. CDR3 loop: CASSPGTENTEAFF. In DNA form, the CDR3 reads TGTGCCAGCAGCCCCGGGACAGAGAACACTGAAGCTTTCTTT.

This chain links TRBV4-1 with TRBJ1-1, with no clear D. Trimming stripped 4 bases from V and 7 bases from J, with 10 bases between. Germline V CDR1 and CDR2: MGHRA, YSYEKL. The CDR3 totals 12 residues. The CDR3 bases are TGCGCCAGCAGCCCAAACACAGATGAAGCTTTCTTT. This encodes CASSPNTDEAFF.

This clone was counted between two and nine times. The V and J genes are TRBV5-5 and TRBJ1-1, with D unresolved. The CDR3 extends over 13 amino acids. From germline, CDR1 is SGHKS and CDR2 YYEKEE (reference sequence). Trimming cost V 5 bases and J 0 bases, with 8 bases left between them. CDR3 loop: CASRQDLNTEAFF. The DNA for the CDR3 is TGTGCCAGCAGACAAGATTTGAACACTGAAGCTTTCTTT.

This chain's CDR3 is CASSPLPPDSAGNTIYF. The CDR3 coding sequence is TGTGCCAGCAGCCCTCTCCCCCCCGACAGTGCCGGAAACACCATATATTTT. V gene TRBV27 combines with J gene TRBJ1-3, with D perhaps matching TRBD1 (5 bases). CDR3 size: 17 residues. Trimming shortened V by 6 bases and J by 4 bases, and 22 bases separated the two germline ends. Germline lookup yields CDR1 MNHEY and CDR2 SMNVEV (reference sequence).